This T cell receptor beta chain is from a study of blood T cell repertoires in COVID-19. Study overall: There were acute and convalescent COVID-19 samples, and they came from the United States, Italy and Spain. T cells, B-cell-depleted T cells, or PBMCs supplied cDNA or gDNA.

Profiling relied on immunoSEQ multiplex PCR, and the TCRdb table lists in-frame clones only, not all of them. The table has more than 85,000 clones, about 87% seen once. Germline V lookup: CDR1 SGHRS, CDR2 YFSETQ. The CDR3 sequence is 14 residues long. With 4 bases removed from V and 5 bases from J, the gap between germline ends came to 10 bases. The chain recombines TRBV5-1 with TRBJ1-6; D perhaps matches TRBD1 (5 bases). This TCR was recovered from a human donor in a cohort sampled during active COVID-19. The specimen was peripheral blood. CDR3 protein: CASSQGTHNSPLHF. DNA of the CDR3: TGCGCCAGCAGCCAGGGAACGCATAATTCACCCCTCCACTTT.